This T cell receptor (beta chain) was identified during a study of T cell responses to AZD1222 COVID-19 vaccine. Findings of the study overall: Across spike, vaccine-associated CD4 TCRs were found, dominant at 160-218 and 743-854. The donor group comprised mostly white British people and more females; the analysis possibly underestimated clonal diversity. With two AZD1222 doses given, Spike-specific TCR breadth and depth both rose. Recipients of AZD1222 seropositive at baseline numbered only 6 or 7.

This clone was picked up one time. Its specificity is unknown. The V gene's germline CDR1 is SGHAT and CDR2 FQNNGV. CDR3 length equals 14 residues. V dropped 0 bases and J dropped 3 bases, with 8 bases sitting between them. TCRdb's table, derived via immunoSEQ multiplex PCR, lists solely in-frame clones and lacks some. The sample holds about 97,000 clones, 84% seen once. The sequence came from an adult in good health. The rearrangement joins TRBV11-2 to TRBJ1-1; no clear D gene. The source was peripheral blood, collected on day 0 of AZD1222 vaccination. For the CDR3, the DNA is TGTGCCAGCAGCTTAGAAGCCCTCCACACTGAAGCTTTCTTT. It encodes CASSLEALHTEAFF.